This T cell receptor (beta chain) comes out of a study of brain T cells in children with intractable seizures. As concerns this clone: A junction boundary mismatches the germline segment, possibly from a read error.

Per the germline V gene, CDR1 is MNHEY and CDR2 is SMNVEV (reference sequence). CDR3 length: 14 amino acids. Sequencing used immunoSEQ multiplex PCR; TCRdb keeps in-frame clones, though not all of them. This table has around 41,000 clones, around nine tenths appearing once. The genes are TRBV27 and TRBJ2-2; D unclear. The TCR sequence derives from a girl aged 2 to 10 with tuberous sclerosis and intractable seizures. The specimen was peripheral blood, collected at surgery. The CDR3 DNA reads TGTGCCAGCAGTATATCCCAGAACACCGGGGAGCTGTTTTTT. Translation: CASSISQNTGELFF.